This entry is about one T cell receptor beta chain. Its antigen has not been determined. No much larger clone is present one base from it, and per-base qualities are unavailable. The sample originates from a study of vaccination and CD4 T cells after COVID-19 (dated by TCRdb to about 2022). The study in broad terms: Six males and four females were included in the convalescent cohort, with two Hispanic individuals, seven Caucasians, two Asians and one multiracial person represented. The time from the second vaccine dose to post-vaccine blood sampling had a median of roughly 70 days and ranged from about 14 to 250 days. Control cultures used a CEFX viral epitope pool as positive control, an HIV-1 Nef peptide pool as negative control, or no peptide. Post-COVID blood samples were collected from convalescent patients a median of about 92 days after diagnosis, with a range of roughly 35 to 180 days. Participants got two doses of the Pfizer-BioNTech BNT162b2 vaccine (n=8) or two doses of the Moderna mRNA-1273 vaccine (n=2). In an earlier paper using these donors, memory CD4+ T cell crossreactivity between SARS-CoV-2 and common cold coronavirus spike proteins was assessed at the TCR clonotype level. Overlapping spike peptide pools from SARS-CoV-2 and from the common cold coronaviruses HCoV-NL63, HCoV-OC43 and HCoV-229E were used as culture stimuli. The spike-specific CD4+ TCR repertoire was compared before and after mRNA vaccination in approximately 9 COVID-19 convalescent patients and 4 infection-naive healthy vaccine recipients. Results and caveats for the whole study, not just this receptor: Among the post-vaccine SARS-CoV-2-reactive clones in convalescent patients, a median about 87% showed up only after vaccination, which suggests vaccine-specific priming. The median count of SARS-CoV-2-reactive clonotypes went up from 21 after infection to 35 to 40 after vaccination, although the change was not significant. Relatively few convalescent patients were included in the study, and early timepoints after natural infection were not analyzed. In convalescent patients, nearly all vaccine-specific clones (304 of 307) were found to be mono-reactive for SARS-CoV-2 spike rather than cross-reactive with common cold coronaviruses.

The germline V gene (reference sequence) sets CDR1 to DFQATT and CDR2 to SNEGSKA. V is cut by 6 bases and J by 5 bases, and the space between the germline ends is 16 bases. From cysteine to phenylalanine, the CDR3 is 14 amino acids long. Kept here is only the CDR3 DNA, which spans 42 bases and is read in frame from base 1. The library was generated by PCR. At the Johns Hopkins FTIC core, DNA from the cultured CD4+ T cells underwent TCR sequencing with the Oncomine TCR Beta short-read assay. The QIAamp micro DNA kit was used to extract genomic DNA from the cultured CD4+ T cells. Oncomine TCR Beta libraries from cultured CD4+ T cells were pooled with unique dual indexes and sequenced on an Illumina iSeq 100. The paper's processing steps were these. Non-productive sequences were removed, and CDR3s not starting with C, not ending with F or W, or shorter than 7 amino acids were discarded. Antigen-specific clonotypes were identified with the MANAFEST web application by comparing peptide-stimulated wells with reference and other culture wells. To be called positive, a clone needed an FDR below 0.05, an odds ratio above 5, and a productive frequency above 0.1% in at least two of three replicate wells. A clonotype was classed as cross-reactive if the clonotype showed significant expansion both in SARS-CoV-2 spike wells and in at least one common cold coronavirus spike condition. CDR3 homology was assessed with Levenshtein distances (stringdist) and unrooted phylogenetic trees (ape) in R version 3.6.1. TCRdb reworked the public reads: Q25 trimming with fastp, MiXCR clone assembly, productive beta chains retained. Entries are consolidated by CDR3 protein sequence, retaining the most common genes and DNA. The V and J calls were not made by the authors but by TCRdb's processing. In this sample the table shows about 7,100 distinct CDR3 sequences, 37% of which occur a single time. The ten largest clones represent about 17% of the sample.

The sample's treatment or condition label is to be understood as: approximately nine-day PBMC culture with coronavirus spike peptide pools or control peptides (ViraFEST assay). CD4+ T cells from unexposed donors were collected before the COVID-19 pandemic (2011-2018). The ViraFEST assay was used in the study, in which antigen-specific T cells were expanded with peptide pools and expanded clonotypes were subsequently identified by TCR sequencing. Roughly 2.1 million PBMCs per well were cultured in IMDM with approximately 5.2% human AB serum and 8.5 to 10 IU/ml IL-2, plus 10 ug/ml peptide pools. Half of the culture medium was replaced with fresh IL-2-containing medium on days 3 and 7. After 10 to 11 days of culture, CD4+ T cells were isolated by negative selection using the EasySep CD4+ T cell isolation kit. As far as cell numbers permitted, CD4+ T cells from unexposed donors were tested for reactivity against SARS-CoV-2 S and N as well as four spike pools from common cold coronaviruses. PBMCs were separated from whole blood using Ficoll-Paque Plus gradient centrifugation and then either used fresh or cryopreserved at -140C. Each culture condition was generally run in triplicate wells. The leukapheresis product used for the unexposed donors was purchased from a commercial source.

This sequence uses TRBV20-1 and TRBJ1-4; the D gene is not confidently resolved. The origin of this receptor is a human donor in good health. Sequences were obtained from CD4+ T cells from blood, cultured in vitro. The CDR3 loop reads CSAPPADKNEKLFF. The sequenced DNA: TGCAGTGCCCCCCCGGCAGATAAGAATGAAAAACTGTTTTTT.